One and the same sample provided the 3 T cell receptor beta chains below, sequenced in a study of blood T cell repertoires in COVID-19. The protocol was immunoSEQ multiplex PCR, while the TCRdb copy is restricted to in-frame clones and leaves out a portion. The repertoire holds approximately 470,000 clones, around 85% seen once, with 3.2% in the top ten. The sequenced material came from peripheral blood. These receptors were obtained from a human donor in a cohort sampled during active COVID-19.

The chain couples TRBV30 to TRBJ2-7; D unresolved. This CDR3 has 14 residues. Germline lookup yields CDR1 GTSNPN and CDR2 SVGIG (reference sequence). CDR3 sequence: CAFRFLAATYEQYF. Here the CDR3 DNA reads TGTGCATTCAGGTTTCTGGCCGCTACCTACGAGCAGTACTTC.

The CDR3 coding sequence is TGCGCCAGCAGCCTCCTTTGGGGGAGGCAAGAGACCCAGTACTTC. Translating it yields CASSLLWGRQETQYF. V and J are TRBV5-1 and TRBJ2-5, with a weak D call TRBD2 (6 bases). Germline CDR1 reads SGHRS; CDR2 reads YFSETQ. This CDR3 region has 15 residues. Trimming removed 4 bases at V and 2 bases at J, with 15 bases between.

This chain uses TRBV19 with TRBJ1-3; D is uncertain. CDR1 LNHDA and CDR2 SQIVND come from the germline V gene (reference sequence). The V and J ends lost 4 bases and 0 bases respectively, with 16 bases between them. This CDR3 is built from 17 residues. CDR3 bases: TGTGCCAGTAGTACCGTACGAAGCGGGATCTCTGGAAACACCATATATTTT. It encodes CASSTVRSGISGNTIYF.